The present T cell receptor (beta chain) was sequenced within a study of beta chain features in type 1 diabetes. In germline, CDR1 is SEHNR, CDR2 FQNEAQ (reference sequence). The CDR3 has 14 residues. Trimming cost V 5 bases and J 1 base, with 11 bases left between them. General study findings and limits: Across all four CD4+ subsets, people with type 1 diabetes showed modestly shorter TCRB CDR3s.

This clone turned up a few times. The antigen is undetermined. Sequenced material consisted of expressed TCRB transcripts (all of the isolated RNA was reverse transcribed). Only in-frame clones appear in the TCRdb table, and some are missing; sequencing was by immunoSEQ multiplex PCR. Among hundreds of thousands of clones listed, more than 13% were seen once. Sequencing was performed on naive CD4+ T cells from blood. This chain joins TRBV7-9 and TRBJ2-5, with a weak D call TRBD2 (5 bases). The sequence was obtained from a man between 18 and 29 years old with type 1 diabetes. Here the CDR3 reads CASSVQRSQETQYF. In DNA, the CDR3 is TGTGCCAGCAGCGTTCAGCGGAGCCAAGAGACCCAGTACTTC.